Shown below are 11 T cell receptor beta chains from a single sample sequenced in a study of CD8+ T cells in alopecia areata (dated by TCRdb to about 2018). Library preparation used the immunoSEQ multiplex PCR assay. RNA was extracted from all samples and reverse transcribed into cDNA, which served as template for TCR sequencing. Sourced from immuneACCESS, this table was stored by TCRdb with only in-frame sequences that have V and J called. A share of the clones is absent; for the studies checked, an unresolved V gene accounts for under half, and the remainder has no known explanation. The sample table shows nearly 110,000 clones, and less than 90% are seen once. The top ten clonotypes cover roughly 23% of the sample. According to the study, the label for this sample's time point signals: about 25 weeks on oral tofacitinib. The treatment or condition label for this specimen denotes: oral pan-JAK inhibitor, 5-10 mg twice daily.

Sequenced here: CD8+ T cells sorted from blood, sampled at week 24, from a patient treated with tofacitinib. The receptors come from a human donor with alopecia areata.

CDR3 sequence (DNA): TGCGCCAGCAGCCAGGCTGGGACTAGCGGGGGACTAGCCAAAAACATTCAGTACTTC. Protein product: CASSQAGTSGGLAKNIQYF. This chain joins TRBV4-1 and TRBJ2-4; 14 bases are a match to TRBD2. The CDR3 runs to 19 residues. J lost 0 bases, V lost 3 bases, and 7 bases had no gene match. The germline V gene has CDR1 MGHRA and CDR2 YSYEKL.

The rearrangement links TRBV4-3 to TRBJ2-3; D is perhaps TRBD1 or TRBD2 (6 bases each). The CDR3 sequence is 15 residues long. Germline V gene lookup returns CDR1 LGHNA and CDR2 YSLEER. Trimming took off 3 bases at V and 3 bases at J, with 13 bases between the two ends. The CDR3 DNA follows: TGCGCCAGCAGCCATGATACGGGGGCAACAGATACGCAGTATTTT. Protein product: CASSHDTGATDTQYF.

This clone was observed once. The rearrangement links TRBV27 to TRBJ1-6; D is uncertain. The CDR3 has 13 amino acids. Germline V lookup: CDR1 MNHEY, CDR2 SMNVEV (reference sequence). The germline V and J ends were trimmed by 5 bases and 10 bases, with 12 bases remaining between them. CDR3 coding DNA: TGTGCCAGCAGTCTGGGCCAGCTATCACCCCTCCACTTT. It yields the protein CASSLGQLSPLHF.

The chain carries TRBV5-1 and TRBJ2-1; no clear D. This CDR3 has 12 residues. V was clipped by 4 bases and J by 9 bases, with 11 bases between them. In germline, CDR1 is SGHRS, CDR2 YFSETQ. Here the CDR3 reads CASSVAFGEQFF. The CDR3 DNA sequence: TGCGCCAGCAGCGTCGCGTTTGGTGAGCAGTTCTTC.

As to this clone: At the DNA level, this CDR3 is encoded by other sequences in the same sample as well. The gene calls are TRBV5-6 and TRBJ2-7; D unclear. The CDR3 runs to 11 residues. Germline loops: CDR1 SGHDT, CDR2 YYEEEE. Trimming removed 0 bases at V and 4 bases at J, with 2 bases between. Written as DNA, the CDR3 is TGTGCCAGCAGCTTGGGTTACGAGCAGTACTTC. Amino acid sequence: CASSLGYEQYF.

In its sample, this clone was seen a few times. The CDR3 here is CASSIGSSSYNEQFF. The CDR3 DNA follows: TGTGCCAGTAGTATAGGGTCGAGCTCCTACAATGAGCAGTTCTTC. The chain has TRBV19 and TRBJ2-1; D not certain. V was clipped by 1 base and J by 0 bases, with 7 bases between them. Germline values: CDR1 LNHDA, CDR2 SQIVND (reference sequence). The CDR3 length is 15 residues.

The gene calls are TRBV27 and TRBJ1-1, with D unclear. The CDR3 runs to 13 residues. Germline CDR1 reads MNHEY; CDR2 reads SMNVEV (reference sequence). V was pared by 0 bases and J by 2 bases, with 4 bases between. In nucleotides, the CDR3 is TGTGCCAGCAGTTTATCTCCCAACACTGAAGCTTTCTTT. It specifies CASSLSPNTEAFF.

This sequence joins TRBV14 and TRBJ2-3; 9 bases are shared with TRBD2. This CDR3 spans 16 amino acids. V trimming: 4 bases; J trimming: 6 bases; junction bases outside the gene matches: 11. Germline CDR1 is SGHDN and CDR2 is FVKESK. The CDR3 bases are TGTGCCAGCAGCCTATCGGGCGGGGGGGCGAAGGATACGCAGTATTTT. Translating gives CASSLSGGGAKDTQYF.

This chain uses TRBV18 with TRBJ2-2; D possibly matches TRBD1 or TRBD2 (6 bases each). V was cut by 4 bases and J by 0 bases, with 9 bases left in between. The CDR3 totals 15 residues. Germline CDR1 reads KGHSH; CDR2 reads LQKENI. CDR3 sequence: CASSLRGPNTGELFF. The CDR3 DNA sequence: TGTGCCAGCTCACTTCGGGGGCCGAACACCGGGGAGCTGTTTTTT.

The V gene is TRBV30, the J gene TRBJ2-7, with D tentatively TRBD2 (5 bases). The CDR3 is 14 residues long. V lost 0 bases and J 3 bases, leaving 12 bases between the germline ends. The germline CDR1 and CDR2 sequences are GTSNPN and SVGIG (reference sequence). Here the CDR3 DNA reads TGTGCCTGGAGTGTATATCTCGGGGACTACGAGCAGTACTTC. It codes for CAWSVYLGDYEQYF.

The chain couples TRBV7-8 to TRBJ2-7; D possibly corresponds to TRBD2 (6 bases). The CDR3 is made up of 16 amino acids. Trimming pared 6 bases from V and 0 bases from J, leaving 18 bases between. Germline values: CDR1 SGHVS, CDR2 FQNEAQ. In DNA, the CDR3 is TGTGCCAGCAGTTGGGTTGGAGGGCCGAGCTCCTACGAGCAGTACTTC. This sequence encodes CASSWVGGPSSYEQYF. Full variable domain (missing parts from reference TRBV7-8 and TRBJ2-7): GAGVSQSPRYKVAKRGQDVALRCDPISGHVSLFWYQQALGQGPEFLTYFQNEAQLDKSGLPSDRFFAERPEGSVSTLKIQRTQQEDSAVYLCASSWVGGPSSYEQYFGPGTRLTVT.